The sequence of this TCR beta chain was determined in a study of T-cell memory formation after mild COVID-19. The study, taken as a whole, reports: The CD4+ clones that contracted clustered mainly within CM and EM, and the CD8+ clones concentrated in EMRA.

The TCR alpha and TCR beta cDNA libraries, bearing sample barcodes and UMIs, were generated by 5'RACE using constant-segment primers. TCRdb called the 5' RACE reads again in MiXCR, with one record for every CDR3 protein. Found here are 350,000 to 500,000 distinct CDR3 sequences, 15% to 20% of them singletons; the top ten hold roughly 21%. CDR3 length equals 17 residues. Germline values: CDR1 LGHDT, CDR2 YNNKEL (reference sequence). V shed 2 bases, J shed 6 bases, and the junction held 13 bases outside the gene matches. In the case of this clonotype: Its antigen is not known.

Sequenced sample: PBMCs or a T cell subset sorted from them (not recorded which). The J gene is TRBJ1-2, the V gene TRBV3-1, with 9 bases that match TRBD1. This receptor was obtained from a young man who had mild COVID-19 (a few samples of this study predate the infection). Cell type and time point are not known. CDR3 sequence reads: CASSQRFTGGGFDGYTF. The CDR3 DNA follows: TGTGCCAGCAGCCAACGATTTACAGGGGGCGGCTTTGATGGCTACACCTTC.